Each of the 5 T cell receptor beta chains below was sequenced from the same sample in a study of blood T cell repertoires in COVID-19. Profiling relied on immunoSEQ multiplex PCR, and the TCRdb table lists in-frame clones only, not all of them. This table holds a few hundred thousand clones, 83% found once. The specimen was peripheral blood. The origin of the receptors is a woman in her fifties or sixties with acute or convalescent COVID-19.

V is TRBV7-2 and J is TRBJ2-2; 7 nucleotides agree with TRBD1. The CDR3 has 16 amino acids. Trimming cost V 3 bases and J 3 bases; bases outside gene matches: 7. From germline, CDR1 is SGHTA and CDR2 FQGNSA. CDR3 DNA: TGTGCCAGCAGCTTCTACGGACAGGCAGACACCGGGGAGCTGTTTTTT. It translates to CASSFYGQADTGELFF.

The chain combines TRBV4-1 with TRBJ2-7; 10 bases line up with TRBD2. Germline CDR1 MGHRA, CDR2 YSYEKL. The CDR3 is made up of 15 amino acids. The J segment lost 2 bases and the V segment lost 0 bases, leaving 1 base of the junction unmatched. As DNA, the CDR3 is TGCGCCAGCAGCCAAGATAGCGGGAGGACCTACGAGCAGTACTTC. This codes for CASSQDSGRTYEQYF.

In its sample, this clone was seen a few times. The genes are TRBV3-1 (or the pseudogene TRBV3-2) and TRBJ1-4; tentative D call: TRBD1 (6 bases). With 4 bases removed from V and 0 bases from J, the gap between germline ends came to 9 bases. Germline V lookup: CDR1 LGHDT, CDR2 YNNKEL (reference sequence). The CDR3 extends over 15 amino acids. The CDR3 here is CASSPRTATNEKLFF. The CDR3 region has the DNA TGTGCCAGCAGCCCGAGGACAGCAACTAATGAAAAACTGTTTTTT.

This clone was found once. The V call is TRBV12-3 or TRBV12-4, the J call TRBJ2-1, with no clear D. V dropped 1 base and J dropped 10 bases, with 11 bases sitting between them. The CDR3 runs to 13 residues. Written as DNA, the CDR3 is TGTGCCAGCAGTTTAGACAAGGCGGTCGAGCAGTTCTTC. This codes for CASSLDKAVEQFF.

The V gene is TRBV21-1, the J gene TRBJ2-4; the table gives TRBD1 as D, unverified against the DNA. TRBV21-1 is a pseudogene. The CDR3 sequence is 17 residues long. CDR3: CASSTEDRGPPKNIQYF. The CDR3 bases are TGTGCCAGCAGCACCGAGGACAGGGGTCCTCCTAAAAACATTCAGTACTTC.